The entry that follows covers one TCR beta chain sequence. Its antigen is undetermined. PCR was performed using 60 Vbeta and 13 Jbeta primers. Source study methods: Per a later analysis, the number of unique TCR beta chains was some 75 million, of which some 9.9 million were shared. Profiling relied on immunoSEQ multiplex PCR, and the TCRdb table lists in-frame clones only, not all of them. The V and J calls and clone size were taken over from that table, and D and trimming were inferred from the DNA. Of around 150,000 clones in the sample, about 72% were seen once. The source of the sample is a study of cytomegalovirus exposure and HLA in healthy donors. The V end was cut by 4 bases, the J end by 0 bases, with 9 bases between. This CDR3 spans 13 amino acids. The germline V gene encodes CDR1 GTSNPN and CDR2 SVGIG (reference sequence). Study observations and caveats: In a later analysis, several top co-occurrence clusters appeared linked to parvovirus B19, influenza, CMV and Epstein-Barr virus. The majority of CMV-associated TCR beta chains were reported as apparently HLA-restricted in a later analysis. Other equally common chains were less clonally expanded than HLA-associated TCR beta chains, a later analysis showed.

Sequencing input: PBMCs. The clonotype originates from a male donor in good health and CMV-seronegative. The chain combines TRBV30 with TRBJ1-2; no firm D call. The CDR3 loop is CAWTRSSNYGYTF. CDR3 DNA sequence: TGTGCCTGGACCCGGTCCTCTAACTATGGCTACACCTTC. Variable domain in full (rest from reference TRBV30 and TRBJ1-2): SQTIHQWPATLVQPVGSPLSLECTVEGTSNPNLYWYRQAAGRGLQLLFYSVGIGQISSEVPQNLSASRPQDRQFILSSKKLLLSDSGFYLCAWTRSSNYGYTFGSGTRLTVV.